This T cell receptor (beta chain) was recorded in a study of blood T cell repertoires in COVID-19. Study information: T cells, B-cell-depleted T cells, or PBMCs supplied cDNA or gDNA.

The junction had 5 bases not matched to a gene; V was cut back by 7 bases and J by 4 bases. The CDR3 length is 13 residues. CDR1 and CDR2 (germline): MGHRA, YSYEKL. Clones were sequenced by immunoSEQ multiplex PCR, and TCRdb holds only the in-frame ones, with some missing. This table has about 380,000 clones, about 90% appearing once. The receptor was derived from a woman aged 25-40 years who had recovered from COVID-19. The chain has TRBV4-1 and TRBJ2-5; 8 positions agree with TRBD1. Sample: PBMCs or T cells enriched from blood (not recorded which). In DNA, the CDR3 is TGCGCCAGCAAACCGACAGGGGTAGAGACCCAGTACTTC. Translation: CASKPTGVETQYF.